This T cell receptor beta chain was captured in a study of identical twins. This clonotype came up a few times. Its antigen is unknown. Study-level findings and limits: Monozygotic twins shared more out-of-frame TCR alpha than recombination models predicted. Out-of-frame alpha sequences common to twins exhibited an excess of low generation probability.

A universal primer site was incorporated via template switching, and the cDNA contained unique molecular identifiers. TCRdb re-derived calls from the 5' RACE reads in MiXCR, one entry per CDR3 protein. The table records roughly 250,000 distinct CDR3 sequences, 6% to 8.5% of them present only once. The germline gives CDR1 SQVTM, CDR2 ANQGSEA. Trimming removed 4 bases from V and 3 bases from J, with 10 bases in between. The CDR3 covers 12 residues. Another study also made use of these data, one on yellow fever vaccine responses in identical twins.

The sequenced material came from CD8+ T cells sorted from blood. The source of this sequence is a woman aged 18-30 years in good health. This chain joins TRBV29-1 and TRBJ2-7, with D hard to call. The CDR3 sequence: CSVVGKDYEQYF. For the CDR3, the DNA is TGCAGCGTTGTGGGCAAAGACTACGAGCAGTACTTC.